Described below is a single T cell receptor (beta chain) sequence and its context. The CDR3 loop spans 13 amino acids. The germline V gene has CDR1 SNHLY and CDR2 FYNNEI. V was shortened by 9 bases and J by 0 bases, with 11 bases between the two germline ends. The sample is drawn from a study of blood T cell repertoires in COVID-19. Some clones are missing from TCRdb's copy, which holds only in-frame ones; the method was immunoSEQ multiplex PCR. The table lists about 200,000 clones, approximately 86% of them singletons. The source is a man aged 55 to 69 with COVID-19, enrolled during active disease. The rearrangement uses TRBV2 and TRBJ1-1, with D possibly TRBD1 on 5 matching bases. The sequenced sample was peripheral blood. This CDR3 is CARGRDLNTEAFF. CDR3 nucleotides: TGTGCCAGGGGCCGGGACTTGAACACTGAAGCTTTCTTT.